A selection of T cell receptor beta chains follows, all from one sample in a study of identical twins. MiXCR, run by TCRdb on the 5' RACE reads, gives a single entry per CDR3 protein. The sample lists under 900,000 distinct CDR3 sequences, more than 9% seen once, with around 1.6% in the top ten. Separately, the same data were catalogued under a study of yellow fever vaccine responses in identical twins.

Sequencing was carried out using PBMCs. All receptors derive from a woman aged 18-30 years in good health. Both conserved end residues are part of each CDR3. The D gene is left open where the match is weak. Expanded clones are given a class, and other clones once, few, many or no size at all.

j_call cdr3_length clone_size v_call d_call cdr3_aa cdr3_nt
TRBJ1-5 15 few TRBV10-3 TRBD1 CAISQGTGSNQPQHF TGTGCCATCAGTCAAGGGACAGGGAGTAATCAGCCCCAGCATTTT
TRBJ2-1 16 few TRBV7-3 . CASSLYRASGGNEQFF TGTGCCAGCAGCTTATACCGCGCCAGTGGGGGCAATGAGCAGTTCTTC
TRBJ1-1 14 . TRBV7-9 . CASNNQGSLNEAFF TGTGCCAGTAACAATCAGGGCAGTCTCAATGAAGCTTTCTTT
TRBJ2-2 15 few TRBV7-2 . CASSLVAGYTGELFF TGTGCCAGCAGCTTAGTTGCAGGGTACACCGGGGAGCTGTTTTTT
TRBJ2-2 13 . TRBV20-1 . CSALTQNTGELFF TGCAGTGCTCTCACCCAAAACACCGGGGAGCTGTTTTTT
TRBJ2-1 19 few TRBV20-1 TRBD2 CSARGKTSGRASGYNEQFF TGCAGTGCTAGAGGGAAGACTAGCGGGAGAGCGTCGGGTTACAATGAGCAGTTCTTC
TRBJ2-5 14 few TRBV28 TRBD1 CASSTTGGGETQYF TGTGCCAGCAGCACAACAGGGGGTGGGGAGACCCAGTACTTC
TRBJ2-7 17 few TRBV4-2 TRBD2 CASSQESGLAGAPEQYF TGTGCCAGCAGCCAAGAATCCGGACTAGCGGGAGCCCCCGAGCAGTACTTC
TRBJ2-1 17 many TRBV5-1 TRBD2 CASSLGTPGGPLVEQFF TGCGCCAGCAGCTTGGGGACCCCGGGAGGGCCCCTCGTTGAGCAGTTCTTC
TRBJ1-2 15 few TRBV4-1 . CASSQALRSVGGYTF TGCGCCAGCAGCCAAGCGTTAAGGTCTGTGGGGGGCTACACCTTC
TRBJ2-3 17 . TRBV7-9 TRBD2 CASSLAPSLAGTDTQYF TGTGCCAGCAGCTTAGCCCCCTCGCTAGCGGGCACAGATACGCAGTATTTT
TRBJ2-5 15 many TRBV5-1 . CASSAFRPIQETQYF TGCGCCAGCAGCGCCTTTCGACCGATTCAAGAGACCCAGTACTTC
TRBJ2-7 16 few TRBV7-9 TRBD2 CASSTGLAGDSYEQYF TGTGCCAGCAGCACGGGACTAGCGGGAGACTCCTACGAGCAGTACTTC
TRBJ1-6 16 few TRBV20-1 . CSAPYVGARRNSPLHF TGCAGTGCCCCTTATGTCGGGGCTCGTCGGAATTCACCCCTCCACTTT
TRBJ1-1 15 few TRBV13 TRBD1 CASSARTGGITEAFF TGTGCCAGCAGCGCACGAACAGGGGGCATAACTGAAGCTTTCTTT
TRBJ2-1 16 many TRBV5-1 . CASSTNSQGSYNEQFF TGCGCCAGCAGCACAAACTCCCAGGGCTCCTACAATGAGCAGTTCTTC
TRBJ2-7 15 few TRBV28 . CASSGEGTGSYEQYF TGTGCCAGCAGTGGGGAGGGGACAGGATCCTACGAGCAGTACTTC
TRBJ1-2 14 few TRBV3-1 . CASSQDKRNYGYTF TGTGCCAGCAGCCAAGACAAGCGTAACTATGGCTACACCTTC
TRBJ2-7 13 few TRBV29-1 TRBD2 CSAGASGAYEQYF TGCAGCGCTGGCGCTAGCGGGGCCTACGAGCAGTACTTC
TRBJ2-7 17 . TRBV15 TRBD2 CATSRGRAGDSSYEQYF TGTGCCACCAGCAGAGGCAGAGCGGGAGATAGCTCCTACGAGCAGTACTTC
TRBJ2-3 16 few TRBV7-2 TRBD2 CASSLTPGLGRGTQYF TGTGCCAGCAGCTTAACTCCGGGACTAGGGAGAGGTACGCAGTATTTT
TRBJ1-1 12 . TRBV12-3/TRBV12-4 . CASSTSSGEAFF TGTGCCAGCAGTACTTCTAGCGGGGAGGCTTTCTTT
TRBJ1-1 16 many TRBV7-9 TRBD1 CASSRLRDRGTTEAFF TGTGCCAGCAGCCGCCTAAGGGACAGGGGGACCACTGAAGCTTTCTTT
TRBJ2-2 13 many TRBV29-1 TRBD1 CSAGGTGTGELFF TGCAGCGCTGGGGGGACAGGCACCGGGGAGCTGTTTTTT
TRBJ2-7 15 few TRBV4-1 TRBD2 CASSQDTSGPYEQYF TGCGCCAGCAGCCAAGATACTAGCGGCCCCTACGAGCAGTACTTC
TRBJ1-2 18 . TRBV11-1 . CASSSDSLEAPANYGYTF TGTGCCAGCAGCTCAGATTCCCTTGAGGCACCCGCTAACTATGGCTACACCTTC
TRBJ2-7 14 . TRBV28 . CASSLSGHLYEQYF TGTGCCAGCTCCCTTTCGGGACACCTCTACGAGCAGTACTTC
TRBJ1-1 13 few TRBV2 . CASSVGHPGGAFF TGTGCCAGCAGTGTGGGCCACCCTGGGGGAGCTTTCTTT
TRBJ2-3 16 . TRBV15 . CATSRDKGPSTDTQYF TGTGCCACCAGCAGAGATAAGGGTCCTAGCACAGATACGCAGTATTTT
TRBJ1-2 13 few TRBV3-1 . CASSQEDSYGYTF TGTGCCAGCAGCCAAGAAGACAGCTATGGCTACACCTTC
TRBJ2-2 13 . TRBV7-2 . CASSLRSSGELFF TGTGCCAGCAGCTTAAGAAGTTCCGGGGAGCTGTTTTTT
TRBJ1-5 14 few TRBV28 . CAAAYPYSNQPQHF TGTGCCGCAGCTTACCCGTATAGCAATCAGCCCCAGCATTTT
TRBJ1-5 13 once TRBV7-8 . CASSFGALQPQHF TGTGCCAGCAGCTTCGGGGCTCTTCAGCCCCAGCATTTT
TRBJ1-3 14 . TRBV7-2 TRBD1 CASSNRGSGNTIYF TGTGCCAGCAGCAACAGGGGTTCGGGAAACACCATATATTTT
TRBJ2-2 16 . TRBV7-6 TRBD1 CASSLAPGGSTGELFF TGTGCCAGCAGCTTAGCCCCAGGGGGATCCACCGGGGAGCTGTTTTTT
TRBJ1-2 15 . TRBV5-1 TRBD1 CASSLMTGYVYGYTF TGCGCCAGCAGCTTGATGACAGGGTATGTCTATGGCTACACCTTC
TRBJ1-1 16 many TRBV20-1 . CSARDPMTGWRTEAFF TGCAGTGCTAGAGATCCCATGACAGGATGGCGCACTGAAGCTTTCTTT
TRBJ2-1 16 . TRBV4-1 TRBD2 CASSPYLAGVNNEQFF TGCGCCAGCAGCCCGTACCTAGCGGGGGTAAACAATGAGCAGTTCTTC
TRBJ2-1 15 many TRBV2 TRBD1 CASSLQGAVYNEQFF TGTGCCAGCAGTTTACAGGGGGCCGTGTACAATGAGCAGTTCTTC
TRBJ1-1 16 . TRBV6-5 . CASSYFSGPGQREAFF TGTGCCAGCAGTTACTTTTCGGGTCCAGGGCAGCGTGAAGCTTTCTTT
TRBJ2-6 16 few TRBV6-5 . CASSYSMGAGANVLTF TGTGCCAGCAGTTACTCGATGGGGGCTGGGGCCAACGTCCTGACTTTC
TRBJ1-2 16 many TRBV6-1 TRBD1 CASSPGGTGLNYGYTF TGTGCCAGCAGCCCGGGGGGGACAGGCCTTAACTATGGCTACACCTTC
TRBJ1-4 16 . TRBV27 . CASSLVGGTMDEKLFF TGTGCCAGCAGTTTAGTAGGGGGGACCATGGATGAAAAACTGTTTTTT
TRBJ2-1 15 . TRBV4-1 TRBD2 CASSQGEVAGPEQFF TGCGCCAGCAGCCAAGGAGAGGTAGCGGGTCCTGAGCAGTTCTTC
TRBJ2-1 8 many TRBV7-9 . CASSSGLF TGTGCCAGCAGCTCGGGACTGTTC
TRBJ2-7 14 few TRBV6-2/TRBV6-3 TRBD2 CASVWGTSSSEQYF TGTGCCAGCGTATGGGGGACTAGTAGCTCCGAGCAGTACTTC
TRBJ2-7 14 . TRBV18 . CASSPSRGMGEQYF TGTGCCAGCTCACCAAGTCGGGGAATGGGTGAGCAGTACTTC
TRBJ2-6 16 . TRBV2 . CASSESFGSGANVLTF TGTGCCAGCAGTGAGTCTTTTGGCTCTGGGGCCAACGTCCTGACTTTC
TRBJ2-1 18 . TRBV3-1 TRBD2 CASSQNILAVGSVDEQFF TGTGCCAGCAGCCAGAACATCCTAGCGGTCGGGAGTGTGGATGAGCAGTTCTTC
TRBJ1-6 17 many TRBV5-1 TRBD1 CASSLNLRGGSNSPLHF TGCGCCAGCAGCTTGAACTTAAGAGGGGGCTCTAATTCACCCCTCCACTTT
TRBJ2-5 11 many TRBV28 . CASSNEETQYF TGTGCCAGCAGTAACGAAGAGACCCAGTACTTC
TRBJ2-3 16 . TRBV14 TRBD1 CASSEVLQGAGDTQYF TGTGCCAGCAGCGAAGTCTTACAGGGGGCTGGAGATACGCAGTATTTT
TRBJ2-5 14 many TRBV5-1 TRBD1 CASSFGQEQETQYF TGCGCCAGCAGCTTCGGACAGGAACAAGAGACCCAGTACTTC
TRBJ2-1 14 . TRBV24-1 . CATSDLQGFDEQFF TGTGCCACCAGTGATCTTCAGGGATTCGATGAGCAGTTCTTC
TRBJ2-1 14 . TRBV6-1 . CASSRDFGYNEQFF TGTGCCAGCAGCCGGGACTTCGGTTACAATGAGCAGTTCTTC
TRBJ2-2 13 . TRBV10-3 . CAISDGYPGELFF TGTGCCATCAGTGACGGGTATCCCGGGGAGCTGTTTTTT
TRBJ2-7 15 few TRBV7-2 TRBD2 CASSLALASPYEQYF TGTGCCAGCAGCTTAGCACTAGCGTCTCCCTACGAGCAGTACTTC
TRBJ2-7 15 . TRBV20-1 . CSAERWARLTYEQYF TGCAGTGCAGAACGGTGGGCGCGTTTAACCTACGAGCAGTACTTC
TRBJ1-5 16 once TRBV7-8 TRBD1 CASSPLTGTKDQPQHF TGTGCCAGCAGCCCTCTGACAGGGACTAAGGATCAGCCCCAGCATTTT
TRBJ2-1 14 many TRBV20-1 TRBD2 CSAEKRGGYNEQFF TGCAGTGCAGAAAAGCGGGGGGGATACAATGAGCAGTTCTTC